The clone carrying this T cell receptor beta chain came up a few times. The CDR3 extends over 15 amino acids. Germline assignment: CDR1 LNHDA and CDR2 SQIVND (reference sequence). The trim removed 5 bases at V and 0 bases at J, leaving 6 bases unmatched. CD45RA-negative memory and CD45RA+ naive subsets were split from the CD4+ cells. These data are taken from a study of shared clonotypes between healthy human individuals. The overall study: The plates for each donor numbered three CD4 naive, three CD4 memory, two CD8 naive and one CD8 memory.

Generated by immunoSEQ multiplex PCR, the TCRdb table keeps only in-frame clones and is missing some. This sample yields approximately 2.5 million clones, of which 93% are seen a single time; 0.36% belongs to the top ten. The gene calls are TRBV19 and TRBJ2-7, with 8 bases matching TRBD2. The sample comprised naive CD4+ T cells from PBMCs. Subset noted: CD45RA+ positively selected. The sequence was collected from a young man in good health. Some clones in this sample may be carry-over from other donors' samples. CDR3 bases: TGTGCCAGTAGTTACACTAGCGGCAGCTCCTACGAGCAGTACTTC. Protein: CASSYTSGSSYEQYF.